One and the same sample provided the 25 T cell receptor beta chains below, sequenced in a study of T-cell reconstitution after alpha-beta-depleted transplantation in children. Unique molecular identifiers were built into the TCRbeta library. TCRdb processed the PCR reads anew with MiXCR; each CDR3 protein has one entry. The top ten hold roughly 5% of the sample, which has 700,000 to 850,000 distinct CDR3 sequences, around 15% seen once. This sample comprised PBMCs, mostly from graft donor cells, obtained 360 days after TCRalphabeta/CD19-depleted stem cell transplant. The receptors derive from a male patient aged 5 to 17 who had a stem cell transplant for acute lymphoblastic leukemia, so the T cells may come from the graft donor.

A few counts support this clonotype. The CDR3 region is CASSLASGTGTGELFF. For the CDR3, the DNA is TGCGCCAGCAGCTTGGCTAGCGGGACGGGCACCGGGGAGCTGTTTTTT. The chain employs TRBV5-1 and TRBJ2-2; 9 nucleotides align to TRBD2. The CDR3 has 16 residues. Germline V gene data show CDR1 as SGHRS and CDR2 as YFSETQ. V shed 0 bases and J 4 bases; nucleotides not matched to a gene: 4. Variable domain in full (rest from reference TRBV5-1 and TRBJ2-2): KAGVTQTPRYLIKTRGQQVTLSCSPISGHRSVSWYQQTPGQGLQFLFEYFSETQRNKGNFPGRFSGRQFSNSRSEMNVSTLELGDSALYLCASSLASGTGTGELFFGEGSRLTVL.

Only a few counts were recorded for this clonotype. The chain links TRBV4-1 to TRBJ2-3; D gene uncertain. CDR3 length: 13 amino acids. With 0 bases removed from V and 8 bases from J, the gap between germline ends came to 9 bases. Germline CDR1 MGHRA, CDR2 YSYEKL. CDR3 loop: CASSQDPGGTQYF. The DNA for the CDR3 is TGCGCCAGCAGCCAAGATCCTGGCGGTACGCAGTATTTT.

This clonotype was counted a few times. The rearrangement joins TRBV12-5 to TRBJ2-1; 7 positions match TRBD2. Unmatched junction bases numbered 11, after V lost 3 bases and J lost 6 bases. Germline lookup yields CDR1 LGHNT and CDR2 FRNRAP. This CDR3 contains 16 residues. This chain's CDR3 is CASGFVIAGHPNEQFF. CDR3 in DNA: TGTGCTAGTGGTTTTGTAATAGCGGGCCACCCCAATGAGCAGTTCTTC.

The sample holds a few counts of this clonotype. The chain carries TRBV20-1 and TRBJ1-6; D not resolved. The CDR3 runs to 15 residues. V lost 5 bases and J lost 6, with 17 bases in between. Germline CDR1 and CDR2: DFQATT and SNEGSKA (reference sequence). CDR3 bases: TGCAGTGCTTACCCTCGACAAACTCCTAATTCACCCCTCCACTTT. This codes for CSAYPRQTPNSPLHF.

This clonotype was recorded a few times. V is TRBV6-2 or TRBV6-3 and J is TRBJ1-1; 7 bases are a match to TRBD1. The CDR3 has 16 residues. Per the germline V gene, CDR1 is MNHEY and CDR2 is SVGEGT. V shed 2 bases, J shed 6 bases, and the junction held 12 bases outside the gene matches. CDR3 in DNA: TGTGCCAGCAGTTACGGACCTAGGGGGCGGGTTTCTGAAGCTTTCTTT. The encoded protein is CASSYGPRGRVSEAFF.

This clonotype has a handful of counts. The chain employs TRBV5-8 and TRBJ2-5, with TRBD2 matching 10 bases. From germline, CDR1 is SGHTS and CDR2 YDEGEE. There are 15 residues in the CDR3. With V trimmed by 2 bases and J by 4 bases, 5 bases remained unmatched. In DNA, the CDR3 is TGTGCCAGCAGCTTCAACCGACTAGCGGGAGAGACCCAGTACTTC. Residues: CASSFNRLAGETQYF.

The CDR3 loop is CASTGTANTGELFF. The CDR3 nucleotides are TGTGCCAGCACCGGGACGGCGAACACCGGGGAGCTGTTTTTT. The chain combines TRBV2 with TRBJ2-2; D may correspond to TRBD1 or TRBD2 (5 bases each). V shed 7 bases and J shed 0 bases, with 9 bases lying between them. The CDR3 spans 14 residues. The germline V gene has CDR1 SNHLY and CDR2 FYNNEI.

This clonotype was observed a few times. The gene calls are TRBV12-3 or TRBV12-4 and TRBJ2-1; 10 bases are shared with TRBD2. V lost 3 bases to trimming and J lost 5 bases; unmatched junction nucleotides: 10. The CDR3 covers 17 residues. Here the CDR3 reads CASSLSFGLADDNEQFF. In nucleotides, the CDR3 is TGTGCCAGCAGTTTGAGTTTTGGACTAGCGGATGACAATGAGCAGTTCTTC.

This clonotype was detected many times. The genes are TRBV2 and TRBJ2-1, with 15 bases fitting TRBD2. The CDR3 length is 16 residues. The V gene's germline CDR1 is SNHLY and CDR2 FYNNEI. V gave up 8 bases and J gave up 6 bases; unmatched junction bases: 8. The CDR3 sequence is CASHRTSGRALNEQFF. DNA for the CDR3: TGTGCCAGCCACCGGACTAGCGGGAGGGCCCTCAATGAGCAGTTCTTC. The whole variable domain, filled in from reference TRBV2 and TRBJ2-1, reads EPEVTQTPSHQVTQMGQEVILRCVPISNHLYFYWYRQILGQKVEFLVSFYNNEISEKSEIFDDQFSVERPDGSNFTLKIRSTKLEDSAMYFCASHRTSGRALNEQFFGPGTRLTVL.

This clonotype was seen a few times. V usage is TRBV9 and J usage is TRBJ1-3; D not certain. V shed 3 bases and J shed 0 bases, with 7 bases lying between them. Germline CDR1 reads SGDLS; CDR2 reads YYNGEE. This CDR3 is 14 amino acids long. DNA for the CDR3: TGTGCCAGCAGCGATAGAACCTCTGGAAACACCATATATTTT. It yields the protein CASSDRTSGNTIYF.

J is TRBJ1-4 and V is TRBV20-1; D gene uncertain. The CDR3 covers 17 residues. CDR1 DFQATT and CDR2 SNEGSKA come from the germline V gene (reference sequence). Trimming took off 4 bases at V and 8 bases at J, with 26 bases between the two ends. The CDR3, as DNA: TGCAGTGCTACAAGCTCAGGAGAGGGTTTAGGCGTCGAAAAACTGTTTTTT. It is translated as CSATSSGEGLGVEKLFF.

This rearrangement joins TRBV28 to TRBJ2-3; possible D gene TRBD2, 6 bases. The V and J ends lost 6 bases and 6 bases respectively, with 16 bases between them. This CDR3 has 14 residues. The germline gives CDR1 MDHEN, CDR2 SYDVKM. CDR3 DNA: TGTGCCAGCAGGGCCGCTGTGGAGGGGGATACGCAGTATTTT. It codes for CASRAAVEGDTQYF.

This clonotype was seen ten or more times. The genes are TRBV20-1 and TRBJ2-5; D is undetermined. There are 13 residues in the CDR3. Germline CDR1 DFQATT, CDR2 SNEGSKA (reference sequence). V shed 0 bases and J shed 3 bases, with 8 bases lying between them. The DNA of the CDR3 is TGCAGTGCTAGAGATCATAAGAAAGAGACCCAGTACTTC. Translating it yields CSARDHKKETQYF.

This clonotype came up many times. V gene TRBV5-1 combines with J gene TRBJ2-7; D might be TRBD2 (5 bases). The CDR3 contains 17 residues. CDR1 and CDR2 (germline): SGHRS, YFSETQ. Trimming cost V 5 bases and J 0 bases, with 21 bases left between them. The CDR3 here is CASSRRGSPLSSYEQYF. CDR3 DNA: TGCGCCAGCAGTCGTAGAGGGTCCCCCCTTAGCTCCTACGAGCAGTACTTC.

CDR3 protein: CASNRLGQGAYEQYF. The CDR3 DNA sequence: TGTGCCAGCAACAGATTGGGGCAGGGGGCCTACGAGCAGTACTTC. The gene calls are TRBV9 and TRBJ2-7; 7 bases map to TRBD1. Germline V gives CDR1 SGDLS, CDR2 YYNGEE. This CDR3 spans 15 amino acids. V lost 6 bases to trimming and J lost 2 bases; unmatched junction nucleotides: 11. Drawing the rest from reference TRBV9 and TRBJ2-7, the complete variable domain is DSGVTQTPKHLITATGQRVTLRCSPRSGDLSVYWYQQSLDQGLQFLIQYYNGEERAKGNILERFSAQQFPDLHSELNLSSLELGDSALYFCASNRLGQGAYEQYFGPGTRLTVT.

This clonotype has just a few counts. The chain combines TRBV7-9 with TRBJ2-7; perhaps D is TRBD1 or TRBD2 (5 bases each). Germline V gene sequence: CDR1 SEHNR, CDR2 FQNEAQ (reference sequence). V lost 6 bases and J 6 bases, leaving 15 bases between the germline ends. The CDR3 runs to 13 residues. The DNA of the CDR3 is TGTGCCAGCAGTTTTCGAGGGGCTTTCGAGCAGTACTTC. Its protein is CASSFRGAFEQYF.

This clonotype has only a few counts. The chain couples TRBV28 to TRBJ2-7, with 7 nucleotides matching TRBD1. Germline assignment: CDR1 MDHEN and CDR2 SYDVKM. The CDR3 length is 13 residues. Trimming took 3 bases from V and 4 from J; bases not matched to a gene: 3. The CDR3 bases are TGTGCCAGCAGTTTTGACAGGGAATACGAGCAGTACTTC. Its translation: CASSFDREYEQYF.

The sample holds a few counts of this clonotype. CDR3 in amino acids: CASSPPSGGGYEQYF. In DNA, the CDR3 is TGCGCCAGCAGCCCCCCAAGTGGGGGCGGATACGAGCAGTACTTC. V usage is TRBV5-1 and J usage is TRBJ2-7, with D possibly TRBD1 on 6 matching bases. The V gene's germline CDR1 is SGHRS and CDR2 YFSETQ. The CDR3 is 15 amino acids. V lost 4 bases and J 4 bases, leaving 18 bases between the germline ends.

V and J are TRBV21-1 and TRBJ2-3; TRBD1 is the table's D call, not checked against the DNA. TRBV21-1 is a pseudogene segment. The CDR3 loop spans 16 amino acids. The CDR3 protein is CASRPRADRFTDTQYF. As DNA, the CDR3 is TGTGCCAGCAGACCTAGGGCTGACAGATTCACAGATACGCAGTATTTT.

This clonotype was observed a single time. The chain recombines TRBV19 with TRBJ1-6, with TRBD1 as a possible D gene (5 bases). The CDR3 spans 14 residues. Trimming left V 6 bases short and J 8 bases short, with 14 bases between. Germline CDR1 reads LNHDA; CDR2 reads SQIVND (reference sequence). CDR3 DNA sequence: TGTGCCAGTAGAGAGCAGGGTGGTTATTCACCCCTCCACTTT. Its translation: CASREQGGYSPLHF.

This clonotype was observed a handful of times. The rearrangement uses TRBV5-1 and TRBJ2-7; D possibly uses TRBD1 or TRBD2 (6 bases each). The ends were cut back, 4 bases at V and 4 bases at J, with 30 bases in the middle. The CDR3 covers 19 residues. Per germline, CDR1 SGHRS and CDR2 YFSETQ. In nucleotides, the CDR3 is TGCGCCAGCAGCCCTGGTCTTTCCCGGGACAAGGGACTCGGATACGAGCAGTACTTC. Its protein is CASSPGLSRDKGLGYEQYF.

This chain uses TRBV5-4 with TRBJ1-2; no clear D. The germline gives CDR1 SGHNT, CDR2 YYREEE (reference sequence). The V end lost 1 base, the J end lost 1 base, and 8 bases lay between the germline ends. The CDR3 contains 14 residues. CDR3 protein: CASSLNSYNYGYTF. CDR3 sequence (DNA): TGTGCCAGCAGCTTGAACAGCTATAACTATGGCTACACCTTC.

The gene calls are TRBV12-3 or TRBV12-4 and TRBJ2-1, with a possible D match to TRBD1 (6 bases). This CDR3 has 14 residues. V was cut by 5 bases and J by 9 bases, with 17 bases left in between. The CDR3 nucleotides read TGTGCCAGCAGTGACAGGTTTCGGGATGCTGAGCAGTTCTTC. Translation: CASSDRFRDAEQFF.

V usage is TRBV7-7 and J usage is TRBJ2-1; no clear D gene. Per the germline V gene, CDR1 is SSHAT and CDR2 is FNYEAQ (reference sequence). The CDR3 length is 15 residues. V shed 1 base and J shed 7 bases, with 14 bases lying between them. CDR3 amino acids: CASSLDAGMGNEQFF. The DNA for the CDR3 is TGTGCCAGCAGCTTAGACGCCGGAATGGGGAATGAGCAGTTCTTC.

This chain links TRBV7-3 with TRBJ1-2, with TRBD1 matching over 7 bases. From germline, CDR1 is SGHTA and CDR2 FQGTGA. V dropped 5 bases and J dropped 5; count of bases not matched to a gene: 23. The CDR3 is made up of 19 amino acids. CDR3 sequence: CASSPYPPGQASFGYGYTF. Here the CDR3 DNA reads TGTGCCAGCAGCCCCTATCCGCCCGGACAGGCCTCCTTCGGGTATGGCTACACCTTC.